A selection of T cell receptor beta chains follows, all from one sample in a study of shared clonotypes between healthy human individuals. Produced via immunoSEQ multiplex PCR; TCRdb's table is partial and in-frame only. The sample records 1.5 million to 2.5 million clones, about 94% being singletons. The sample was naive CD8+ T cells sorted from blood. These receptors were collected from a man aged 18 to 35 in good health. Each CDR3 is given with its conserved first and last residue. D genes are given only for firm matches. Size is omitted from some rows. Given values are once, few, many or a class for expanded clones.

clone_size,v_call,d_call,j_call,cdr3_nt,cdr3_aa
NA,TRBV4-1,NA,TRBJ2-1,TGCGCCAGCAGCCAGGTTAAAGGCTCCTACAATGAGCAGTTCTTC,CASSQVKGSYNEQFF
NA,TRBV7-6,NA,TRBJ2-2,TGTGCCAGCAGCTTTAATCGAGCCGGGACGGCGAACACCGGGGAGCTGTTTTTT,CASSFNRAGTANTGELFF
NA,TRBV4-3,NA,TRBJ2-3,TGCGCCAGCAGCCAAGATGCCGAGGGATACGAATATTTGGGAGATACGCAGTATTTT,CASSQDAEGYEYLGDTQYF
NA,TRBV6-1,NA,TRBJ1-5,TGTGCCAGCAGTGAATTTGTCGGTCCGAGCAATCAGCCCCAGCATTTT,CASSEFVGPSNQPQHF
NA,TRBV20-1,NA,TRBJ1-1,TGCAGTGCTAGAGATTTCCCAGATGCTTTCTTT,CSARDFPDAFF
once,TRBV7-6,NA,TRBJ1-1,TGTGCCAGCAGCTTATACCCGAACACTGAAGCTTTCTTT,CASSLYPNTEAFF
NA,TRBV30,NA,TRBJ1-2,TGTGCCTGGAGTGAAGGGGGCTATGGCTACACCTTC,CAWSEGGYGYTF
NA,TRBV10-3,TRBD1,TRBJ2-7,TGTGCCATCAGTGAGTCGAGACAGGGCAACTACGAGCAGTACTTC,CAISESRQGNYEQYF
once,TRBV4-2,NA,TRBJ2-1,TGTGCCAGCAGCCAAGTCCGCTTCGAGAGCTCCTACAATGAGCAGTTCTTC,CASSQVRFESSYNEQFF
NA,TRBV6-6,NA,TRBJ2-2,TGTGCCAGCAGTTATACCACCGGGGAGCTGTTTTTT,CASSYTTGELFF
NA,TRBV27,TRBD1,TRBJ1-2,TGTGCCAGCAGTTTGGGGCGGGACAGGGATCGTCGGGGCTACACCTTC,CASSLGRDRDRRGYTF
NA,TRBV13,NA,TRBJ2-6,TGTGCCAGCAGCTCCTACAGCTCCCCCGTCCTGACTTTC,CASSSYSSPVLTF
NA,TRBV11-2,NA,TRBJ1-2,TGTGCCAGCAGCTTAGGTCCGGGGTATGGCTACACCTTC,CASSLGPGYGYTF
NA,TRBV10-3,TRBD1,TRBJ1-6,TGTGCCATCAGTGAGTTTCAAGGACAGGGGATTCATTCACCCCTCCACTTT,CAISEFQGQGIHSPLHF
NA,TRBV5-6,NA,TRBJ2-3,TGTGCCAGCAGAGCTAGCGCCAGCACAGATACGCAGTATTTT,CASRASASTDTQYF
few,TRBV2,TRBD1,TRBJ2-2,TGTGCCACGGTGACAGGGGCCGGGGAGCTGTTTTTT,CATVTGAGELFF
NA,TRBV27,NA,TRBJ2-7,TGTGCCAGCAGTTTATTAGGGGTTGGGGGCTCCTACGAGCAGTACTTC,CASSLLGVGGSYEQYF
NA,TRBV6-1,NA,TRBJ2-1,TGTGCCAGCAGTGAAAGCCCCTACCCGAAGCAGTTCTTC,CASSESPYPKQFF
once,TRBV28,TRBD2,TRBJ2-7,TGTGCCAGCAGACCACGACTAGCGGGGACTTACGAGCAGTACTTC,CASRPRLAGTYEQYF
NA,TRBV10-1,NA,TRBJ1-1,TGCGCCAGCAGTGAGATAGCGAACACTGAAGCTTTCTTT,CASSEIANTEAFF
NA,TRBV4-1,NA,TRBJ2-1,TGCGCCAGCAGCCAGGTCGGGAGCTCCTACAATGAGCAGTTCTTC,CASSQVGSSYNEQFF
NA,TRBV2,TRBD1,TRBJ1-2,TGTGCCAGCACGACAGGGAACTATGGCTACACCTTC,CASTTGNYGYTF
NA,TRBV27,NA,TRBJ2-5,TGTGCCAGCAGTTTTGGCGGACAAGAGACCCAGTACTTC,CASSFGGQETQYF
NA,TRBV29-1,NA,TRBJ2-1,TGCAGCGTTGAAGACGTTTCGGGACATCAACCGTATGAGCAGTTCTTC,CSVEDVSGHQPYEQFF
NA,TRBV5-5,TRBD1,TRBJ1-2,TGTGCCAGCAGCTCAGGACAGGGGGCGTATGGCTACACCTTC,CASSSGQGAYGYTF
NA,TRBV27,NA,TRBJ1-2,TGTGCCAGCAGTGGTGGGGGGGCGCGCGGCTACACCTTC,CASSGGGARGYTF